This TCR beta chain was captured by sequencing in a study of blood T cell repertoires in COVID-19. Study-level information: Specimens from acute and convalescent COVID-19 originated in the United States, Italy and Spain. From T cells, B-cell-depleted T cells, or PBMCs came the material, which was cDNA or gDNA.

This CDR3 has 13 residues. In the original workflow: Researchers report that nucleated cell counts were estimated from reference gene primer amplification. The assay was immunoSEQ multiplex PCR, and TCRdb's table has in-frame clones only and misses some. Clone size and V and J calls were adopted from that table, with D and trimming inferred from the DNA. The table lists tens of thousands of clones, around three quarters of them singletons. The chain has TRBV21-1 and TRBJ2-7; TRBD1, the table's D call, lacks a check against the DNA. TRBV21-1 is marked as a pseudogene. Sequencing was done on a sample of peripheral blood. The receptor comes from a human donor in a cohort sampled during active COVID-19. The CDR3 sequence is CALRGPLSYEQYF. CDR3 in DNA: TGTGCCCTTAGGGGGCCACTCTCCTACGAGCAGTACTTC.